This TCR beta chain came from a study of CD8 T cells in ankylosing spondylitis. Study-level points and caveats: A motif of 7 to 9 highly homologous TCR beta variants was seen as apparently characteristic of ankylosing spondylitis blood. Disease-linked clones, CD8+, were relatively rare in peripheral blood. Significant enrichment of disease-linked clones was reported in matched ankylosing spondylitis synovial fluid.

MiXCR, applied by TCRdb to the 5' RACE reads, yields one record per CDR3 protein. The sample gives about 220,000 distinct CDR3 sequences, roughly a tenth of which show up once; 20% to 25% is in the top ten. The CDR3 runs to 14 residues. Looked up from germline, CDR1 is SGHRS and CDR2 is YFSETQ. The germline V and J ends were trimmed by 4 bases and 4 bases, with 13 bases remaining between them. There are many counts of this clonotype. The target antigen is unknown. The receptor was isolated from a male donor with ankylosing spondylitis or in good health (not recorded which). Sequenced: blood, either unsorted or a sorted T cell fraction (not recorded which). The rearrangement uses TRBV5-1 and TRBJ2-3, with D perhaps given as TRBD1 or TRBD2 (6 bases each). The CDR3 sequence is CASSLGGLADTQYF. The CDR3 nucleotides read TGCGCCAGCAGCCTGGGGGGCCTGGCAGATACGCAGTATTTT.